Listed here are 9 T cell receptor beta chains from one sample, sequenced in a study of CD8 T cells in ankylosing spondylitis. TCRdb called the 5' RACE reads again in MiXCR, with one record for every CDR3 protein. The table records under 400,000 distinct CDR3 sequences, more than 9% of them present only once. Material: blood, either unsorted or a sorted T cell fraction (not recorded which). All receptors come from a female donor with ankylosing spondylitis or in good health (not recorded which).

The table lists this clonotype with many counts. This chain joins TRBV18 and TRBJ1-2, with 8 nucleotides matching TRBD1. Germline V lookup: CDR1 KGHSH, CDR2 LQKENI. CDR3 size: 14 residues. With 6 bases clipped from V and 5 bases from J, the junction kept 8 bases outside the gene matches. Here the CDR3 DNA reads TGTGCCAGCTCGCAGGACAGGGACAGTTATGGCTACACCTTC. It specifies CASSQDRDSYGYTF.

This clonotype was detected ten times or more. The CDR3 DNA reads TGTGCCATCAGTGAGCTTGGAAGCGGAACTACAGATACGCAGTATTTT. This sequence encodes CAISELGSGTTDTQYF. V gene TRBV10-3 combines with J gene TRBJ2-3; maybe TRBD2 (5 bases). V was cut by 2 bases and J by 3 bases, with 15 bases left in between. CDR1 is ENHRY, CDR2 SYGVKD, per germline. This CDR3 region has 16 residues.

Ten or more counts support this clonotype. The chain has TRBV5-1 and TRBJ2-2; D is uncertain. The length of the CDR3 is 14 residues. From germline, CDR1 is SGHRS and CDR2 YFSETQ. V was trimmed by 0 bases and J by 0 bases, leaving 3 bases between them. In nucleotides, the CDR3 is TGCGCCAGCAGCTTGGACCCGAACACCGGGGAGCTGTTTTTT. Residues: CASSLDPNTGELFF.

The J gene is TRBJ2-2, the V gene TRBV20-1, with D possibly TRBD2 on 5 matching bases. The CDR3 runs 17 residues. Trimming stripped 1 base from V and 6 bases from J, with 21 bases between. Germline loops: CDR1 DFQATT, CDR2 SNEGSKA (reference sequence). CDR3 in DNA: TGCAGTGCTAGAGCCCCCTCCTTGGGAGTTGCGCCCGGGGAGCTGTTTTTT. Its translation is CSARAPSLGVAPGELFF.

This clonotype was picked up one time. This chain connects TRBV24-1 to TRBJ2-5; D remains ambiguous. Germline V lookup: CDR1 KGHDR, CDR2 SFDVKD. The CDR3 contains 14 residues. V lost 4 bases and J 3 bases, leaving 11 bases between the germline ends. Here the CDR3 DNA reads TGTGCCACCAGTGAGGGAACCGTAAAAGAGACCCAGTACTTC. Its protein is CATSEGTVKETQYF.

For the CDR3, the DNA is TGTGCCAGCAGCCCTGGTCGGGCTAGCGGGAGACCCCCAGATACGCAGTATTTT. This encodes CASSPGRASGRPPDTQYF. The V gene is TRBV3-1, the J gene TRBJ2-3; 10 nucleotides agree with TRBD2. Germline-derived CDR1 and CDR2 are LGHDT and YNNKEL (reference sequence). CDR3 length: 18 amino acids. Trimming took 4 bases from V and 4 from J; bases not matched to a gene: 14.

Many counts were recorded for this clonotype. The CDR3 region is CSARDSRVAYNEQFF. The CDR3 DNA follows: TGCAGTGCTAGAGATTCCAGGGTCGCCTACAATGAGCAGTTCTTC. The rearrangement uses TRBV20-1 and TRBJ2-1; D might be TRBD1 (5 bases). There are 15 residues in the CDR3. Per the germline V gene, CDR1 is DFQATT and CDR2 is SNEGSKA (reference sequence). V shed 0 bases and J shed 2 bases, with 11 bases lying between them.

The gene calls are TRBV27 and TRBJ2-5, with a weak D call TRBD1 (6 bases). The CDR3 is 13 residues long. Germline CDR1 reads MNHEY; CDR2 reads SMNVEV (reference sequence). Trimming removed 5 bases at V and 4 bases at J, with 11 bases between. The CDR3 DNA follows: TGTGCCAGCAGTAAACAGGGTTCAGAGACCCAGTACTTC. It is translated as CASSKQGSETQYF.

This clonotype was observed at least ten times. The chain couples TRBV5-1 to TRBJ1-1; D is unclear. This CDR3 is 15 amino acids long. Germline lookup yields CDR1 SGHRS and CDR2 YFSETQ. V was cut by 4 bases and J by 4 bases, with 17 bases left in between. The CDR3 sequence is CASSPQLDPVTEAFF. DNA for the CDR3: TGCGCCAGCAGCCCACAACTGGACCCGGTCACTGAAGCTTTCTTT.